This T cell receptor (beta chain) was found in a study of blood T cells in healthy people across ages (dated by TCRdb to the mid-2010s). Notes on the research overall: In model experiments, template switching captured roughly one uniquely barcoded TCR beta cDNA molecule for every two T cells. To avoid experimental bias, donors of different ages were distributed randomly across sequencing lanes. Age-related changes in TCR beta repertoire diversity were measured in the study by deep sequencing normalized with unique cDNA molecular identifiers. The donors were split into four age groups: young (average 16 years), middle-aged (nearly 40), aged (around 67) and long-lived (under 85). The study analyzed two additional independent replicas of 1 million unique cDNA reads from the same blood draw for two donors, one aged 18 to 29 and one aged 80 or older. Here is what the overall study found, with its caveats: Observed TCR beta diversity per million T cells fell roughly linearly with age, and a significant reduction was already apparent by age around 36. There was a strong correlation between observed TCR beta diversity and the percentage of naive T cells measured by flow cytometry. Compared with the aged group, more naive CD4+ T cells, fewer expanded clones and increased TCR diversity were shown by the long-lived group, suggesting age selection. Conclusive comparison of naive and antigen-experienced compartments was prevented by the profiling of bulk unsorted PBMCs. Estimates of total diversity based on one million sequenced T cells were regarded as lower bounds and as underestimates. Because donor CMV infection status was unknown, age-related changes in expanded clonotypes were potentially confounded.

CDR1 and CDR2 are drawn from the germline V gene: LGHNA, YSLEER. The CDR3 starts with the cysteine, ends with the phenylalanine, and has 15 residues. Only the CDR3 part of the read is kept: 45 bases, read in frame from the first base. Trimmed from V: 0 bases; trimmed from J: 5 bases; junction bases lacking a gene match: 3. Library creation used 5' RACE. A second PCR of about 7 to 12 cycles was run with a J-beta primer mix and a sample-barcoded 5' primer. A unique molecular identifier was introduced onto each TCR beta cDNA molecule by a template-switch 5' adaptor carrying 12 random nucleotides. Each sample yielded at least 2.5 million CDR3-containing paired-end reads. The Mint cDNA synthesis kit, primed by a TRBC-specific oligonucleotide, was used to synthesize first-strand cDNA from all RNA. All cDNA was treated with uracil-DNA glycosylase and then went through a first 18-cycle PCR with the universal primers M1SS and BC2_uni_R. From the authors' description of their analysis: For normalization, 1 million high-quality reads were randomly selected from each sample, with every read carrying a distinct molecular identifier. Instead of being binned into consensus sequences, reads with shared molecular identifiers were discarded. CDR3 identification, clonotype clustering and error correction used MiTCR with a Q25 quality threshold and the strictest error-elimination algorithm. A nonparametric unseen species model with Euler transformation was used to estimate lower-bound total TCR beta diversity. The public reads were reanalyzed by TCRdb: fastp trimming at Q25, MiXCR alignment, in-frame beta chains only. CDR3 protein duplicates are merged, each entry listing the most common genes and DNA. The V and J calls here are based on TCRdb, not the publication. Present in this sample are fewer than 2,000,000 distinct CDR3 sequences, approximately 40% of which were seen just once. The top ten clones comprise 23% of the sample.

The donors were about 40 Caucasian individuals from Russia, aged roughly 6 to 100 years, who were systemically healthy. Each donor gave 8 to 10 milliliters of peripheral blood, collected into EDTA-treated Vacutainer tubes. PBMCs were isolated by Ficoll-Paque density-gradient centrifugation, with at least 6.5 million obtained per sample. Trizol reagent was used to extract total RNA from PBMCs, with at least 6 micrograms per sample. For every donor, flow cytometry on a PBMC aliquot measured the percentage of naive CD45RAhigh/CD27high T cells. About this clonotype: This clone's antigen is unknown. Base qualities were left out, and no much larger clone turns up one base away.

This chain is built from TRBV4-3 and TRBJ1-3; TRBD1 matches 8 bases in the middle. This receptor was taken from a human donor in good health. The source material was blood. The sequence in DNA is TGCGCCAGCAGCCAAGACGCCAGGGGGCGAAACACCATATATTTT. Its amino acids are CASSQDARGRNTIYF.